The rows below give T cell receptor beta chains drawn from one sample of a study of identical twins. TCRdb re-called the 5' RACE reads through MiXCR, storing one row per CDR3 protein. The table has 1.5 million to 2 million distinct CDR3 sequences, around 29% seen once. The sequencing input was cord blood. The receptors shown here come from a newborn girl in good health. Each CDR3 is given with its conserved first and last residue. A D gene is named only where the DNA matches it firmly. Clone size, where shown, is once, few, many, or a class for clones that have expanded.

abundance	v_gene	d_gene	j_gene	CDR3nt	CDR3aa
.	TRBV7-9	.	TRBJ2-1	TGTGCCAGCAGTCACCCTGCGAGCGGAGCTGGGGATGAGCAGTTCTTC	CASSHPASGAGDEQFF
.	TRBV5-4	TRBD2	TRBJ2-1	TGTGCCAGCAGCCCTGGACTAGCGGGGGCCCCCTCCCATGAGCAGTTCTTC	CASSPGLAGAPSHEQFF
few	TRBV10-3	TRBD1	TRBJ1-6	TGTGCCATCAACCCGACAGGGAAGGGATCACCCCTCCACTTT	CAINPTGKGSPLHF
.	TRBV5-1	.	TRBJ2-7	TGCGCCAGCAGCTCCATCAGGGGTGAGGACGAGCAGTACTTC	CASSSIRGEDEQYF
.	TRBV2	.	TRBJ2-3	TGTGCCAGCAATATCCCGTCCGGGTTTGTTACGCAGTATTTT	CASNIPSGFVTQYF
.	TRBV29-1	TRBD1	TRBJ1-2	TGCAGCGTTGAACGGGACAGGGGGTTGAAGGGCTACACCTTC	CSVERDRGLKGYTF
few	TRBV12-3/TRBV12-4	.	TRBJ1-1	TGTGCCAGCAGTTTAGGCCAGGGGCTAGGGGCTTTCTTT	CASSLGQGLGAFF
few	TRBV2	TRBD1	TRBJ1-1	TGTGCCAGCAGTACAACCCACGACAGGGGGAACACTGAAGCTTTCTTT	CASSTTHDRGNTEAFF
few	TRBV2	TRBD2	TRBJ2-1	TGTGCCAGCAGGGCTAGCGGGAACTACTCCTACAATGAGCAGTTCTTC	CASRASGNYSYNEQFF
.	TRBV9	TRBD2	TRBJ2-1	TGTGCCAGCAGCGTAGGGACGGGACTAGCGGGGGCCTTATCCTACAATGAGCAGTTCTTC	CASSVGTGLAGALSYNEQFF
.	TRBV30	.	TRBJ2-3	TGTGCCTGGAGTAGGTCCATAGGGGGCACAGATACGCAGTATTTT	CAWSRSIGGTDTQYF
.	TRBV25-1	TRBD1	TRBJ2-5	TGTGCCAGCGGGACAGGGGGAATACAAGAGACCCAGTACTTC	CASGTGGIQETQYF
.	TRBV20-1	TRBD2	TRBJ2-3	TGCAGTGCTAAGACTAGCGGGGGGTCTACAGATACGCAGTATTTT	CSAKTSGGSTDTQYF
.	TRBV11-1	.	TRBJ2-1	TGTGCCAGCAGCTTAGGGCTAGCCAGCTGCAATGAGCAGTTCTTC	CASSLGLASCNEQFF
few	TRBV28	TRBD2	TRBJ2-7	TGTGCCAGCAGTTTATGTGCTAGCGGGAGCAGGACCTCCTACGAGCAGTACTTC	CASSLCASGSRTSYEQYF
many	TRBV10-3	.	TRBJ2-3	TGTGCCATCAGGGGTAGCGGAGCCACAGATACGCAGTATTTT	CAIRGSGATDTQYF
.	TRBV6-2/TRBV6-3	.	TRBJ1-4	TGTGCCAGCAGTTATTCGGCGCTCCGTAATGAAAAACTGTTTTTT	CASSYSALRNEKLFF
.	TRBV11-2	TRBD1	TRBJ1-2	TGTGCCAGCAGCTTAGTGGACAGGATCTATGGCTACACCTTC	CASSLVDRIYGYTF
few	TRBV6-1	.	TRBJ2-7	TGTGCCAGCAGTGAATTCAAGACAGCTTACGAGCAGTACTTC	CASSEFKTAYEQYF
.	TRBV7-9	.	TRBJ2-7	TGTGCCAGCAGCCCCGGTGTGGCCTTCTCCTACGAGCAGTACTTC	CASSPGVAFSYEQYF
once	TRBV7-2	.	TRBJ2-1	TGTGCCAGCAGCTTATCGGGTGAGCGGTTCTTC	CASSLSGERFF
.	TRBV24-1	.	TRBJ2-1	TGTGCCACCAGTGACCACGTGAGGGGCAGAGGTGAGCAGTTCTTC	CATSDHVRGRGEQFF
.	TRBV13	.	TRBJ1-2	TGTGCCAGCAGCTTACCCTATCAAGTCAGAGAGGATGGCTACACCTTC	CASSLPYQVREDGYTF
few	TRBV5-1	.	TRBJ2-3	TGCGCCAGCAGCTTTGGGCGGGGGCTCACAGATACGCAGTATTTT	CASSFGRGLTDTQYF
.	TRBV10-3	.	TRBJ2-7	TGTGCCATCATGGACCAATACAATGAGCAGTACTTC	CAIMDQYNEQYF
few	TRBV28	TRBD1	TRBJ1-4	TGTGCCAGCAGAAAGGACAGGGCTGGGGAAAAACTGTTTTTT	CASRKDRAGEKLFF
.	TRBV29-1	.	TRBJ2-7	TGCAGCGTTGTGGCACAGGGTCTAACCTACGAGCAGTACTTC	CSVVAQGLTYEQYF
.	TRBV2	TRBD2	TRBJ2-3	TGTGCCAGCAGTCTTCCCACTCTCGGAGGTGGTAGCGGGCGAAACACAGATACGCAGTATTTT	CASSLPTLGGGSGRNTDTQYF
.	TRBV12-3/TRBV12-4	TRBD1	TRBJ2-7	TGTGCCAGCAGTTTACGAAGGACAGGGACCTACGAGCAGTACTTC	CASSLRRTGTYEQYF
few	TRBV4-2	TRBD2	TRBJ2-7	TGTGCCAGCAGCCAATCGACTAGCGGGAGATACGAGCAGTACTTC	CASSQSTSGRYEQYF
few	TRBV15	.	TRBJ1-2	TGTGCCACCAGCAGAGATAAAGCCGGGGGGCTATTTTATGGCTACACCTTC	CATSRDKAGGLFYGYTF
few	TRBV20-1	TRBD2	TRBJ2-1	TGCAGTGCTAGAAACGGGAGGGCCCCAAGCTCCTACAATGAGCAGTTCTTC	CSARNGRAPSSYNEQFF
.	TRBV7-8	.	TRBJ1-1	TGTGCCAGCAGCTTAGTTGCCCAGGGGTTTACTGAAGCTTTCTTT	CASSLVAQGFTEAFF
.	TRBV20-1	.	TRBJ1-6	TGCAGTGTACTTACAGGGAGCTCCTATAATTCACCCCTCCACTTT	CSVLTGSSYNSPLHF
.	TRBV2	TRBD1	TRBJ1-5	TGTGCCAGCAGGGACAGGAGGTACAATCAGCCCCAGCATTTT	CASRDRRYNQPQHF
.	TRBV28	TRBD1	TRBJ1-4	TGTGCCAGGGGCACAGGGGATAATGAAAAACTGTTTTTT	CARGTGDNEKLFF
.	TRBV27	TRBD1	TRBJ1-2	TGTGCCAGCATTGCGTCGACAGGGAACTATGGCCACACCTTC	CASIASTGNYGHTF